These T cell receptor beta chains were read from a single sample in a study of cytomegalovirus exposure and HLA in healthy donors. Only in-frame clones appear in the TCRdb table, and some are missing; sequencing was by immunoSEQ multiplex PCR. The repertoire has roughly 200,000 clones, over 60% of them found once; the top ten carry around 2.2%. Sequencing was performed on PBMCs. These receptors all stem from a woman aged 25-40 years in good health and CMV-seropositive. Each CDR3 is given with its conserved first and last residue. The D gene is left open where the match is weak. Where a row states a size, it is once, few, many or the class of an expanded clone; other rows omit it.

>TRBJ2-5|.|TRBV18|.
CASSPRQEETQYF
TGTGCCAGCTCACCCCGACAGGAAGAGACCCAGTACTTC
>TRBJ2-3|TRBD2|TRBV2|few
CASSARTSGGADTQYF
TGTGCCAGCAGTGCCCGGACTAGCGGGGGGGCGGATACGCAGTATTTT
>TRBJ1-1|.|TRBV4-1|once
CASSQGRTPMNTEAFF
TGCGCCAGCAGCCAAGGACGGACTCCCATGAACACTGAAGCTTTCTTT
>TRBJ1-3|.|TRBV11-1|.
CASSQRRYGNTIYF
TGTGCCAGCAGCCAAAGGCGGTATGGAAACACCATATATTTT
>TRBJ1-3|.|TRBV19|.
CAINFRGLGGNTIYF
TGTGCCATAAATTTCAGGGGTCTGGGTGGAAACACCATATATTTT
>TRBJ2-7|.|TRBV7-9|.
CASSLGGPYEQYF
TGTGCCAGCAGCTTGGGGGGGCCTTACGAGCAGTACTTC
>TRBJ1-5|.|TRBV19|few
CASSSGGSGNQPQHF
TGTGCCAGTAGTTCGGGGGGGTCTGGCAATCAGCCCCAGCATTTT
>TRBJ1-5|TRBD1|TRBV18|.
CASSPSGTGYSNQPQHF
TGTGCCAGCTCACCATCCGGGACAGGCTATAGCAATCAGCCCCAGCATTTT
>TRBJ2-7|TRBD2|TRBV18|.
CASSPRLSSGRTYEQYF
TGTGCCAGCTCACCAAGGCTGAGTAGCGGGAGAACCTACGAGCAGTACTTC
>TRBJ2-7|.|TRBV2|.
CASIPGISYEQYF
TGTGCCAGCATTCCGGGTATCTCCTACGAGCAGTACTTC
>TRBJ1-6|.|TRBV7-6|.
CASSLRQGYSPLHF
TGTGCCAGCAGCTTGAGGCAGGGTTATTCACCCCTCCACTTT
>TRBJ2-2|TRBD1|TRBV2|.
CASSGPGQGTGELFF
TGTGCCAGCAGTGGTCCGGGACAGGGTACCGGGGAGCTGTTTTTT
>TRBJ1-5|.|TRBV25-1|.
CASSGAGNQPQHF
TGTGCCAGCAGTGGCGCCGGCAATCAGCCCCAGCATTTT
>TRBJ2-5|TRBD1|TRBV7-9|.
CASSWDREGETQYF
TGTGCCAGCAGCTGGGACAGGGAGGGGGAGACCCAGTACTTC
>TRBJ2-1|.|TRBV28|few
CASRASRPASEQFF
TGTGCCAGCAGGGCCTCGCGGCCGGCCAGTGAGCAGTTCTTC
>TRBJ2-7|TRBD2|TRBV5-1|.
CASSTGTSGYEQYF
TGCGCCAGCAGCACGGGGACTAGCGGGTACGAGCAGTACTTC